The T cell receptor beta chain described here comes from a study of Graves' ophthalmopathy and Graves' hyperthyroidism. General study findings and limits: Most clonotypes expanded in thyroid above 0.001 frequency were present in blood too. Sensitivity reached 87.88% and specificity about 81% for a 13-signature model separating ophthalmopathy from stable hyperthyroidism.

Using RNA transcripts, the TCR beta CDR3 regions were amplified. Following a first-round RT-PCR that used HTBI primers, a second-round multiplex PCR was carried out. TCRdb passed the multiplex PCR reads through MiXCR, listing each CDR3 protein once. The sample lists over 500,000 distinct CDR3 sequences, about 20% occurring once. Exclusion covered patients with other autoimmune diseases or uncontrolled infections (as well as pregnancy or lactation). This clonotype was counted ten times or more. What it binds is not known. Trimming took 5 bases from V and 2 from J, leaving 10 bases between them. From germline, CDR1 is SGHTA and CDR2 FQGNSA. The CDR3 extends over 15 amino acids.

The chain carries TRBV7-2 and TRBJ2-6; D gene unclear. The specimen was peripheral blood. This sequence was found in a woman under 30 with stable Graves' hyperthyroidism. Some clones in this sample may be carry-over from other donors' samples. The CDR3 coding sequence is TGTGCCAGCAGCCCAGTAGCTGCTGGGGCCAACGTCCTGACTTTC. This translates into CASSPVAAGANVLTF.